Listed below are T cell receptor beta chains from one sample, sequenced in a study of identical twins. TCRdb itself ran the 5' RACE reads through MiXCR, one entry per CDR3 protein. Of around 450,000 distinct CDR3 sequences listed, around 14% are singletons. The same data also contributed to another study, on yellow fever vaccine responses in identical twins.

Sequencing was done on a sample of CD4+ T cells sorted from blood. Source of these receptors: a woman aged 18-29 years in good health. Both conserved end residues are part of each CDR3.

V: TRBV5-1; J: TRBJ2-5; CDR3: CASSLAGPSQETQYF
V: TRBV5-6; J: TRBJ2-7; CDR3: CASSSLPKYPGQGHEQYF
V: TRBV29-1; J: TRBJ2-7; CDR3: CSVVSSYEQYF
V: TRBV27; J: TRBJ2-3; CDR3: CASSPRPLGAGGTDTQYF
V: TRBV24-1; J: TRBJ2-5; CDR3: CATSDPTSPGETQYF
V: TRBV5-1; J: TRBJ2-7; CDR3: CASSPGLAGGPTYEQYF
V: TRBV5-1; J: TRBJ2-7; CDR3: CASGKVPSGSSYEQYF
V: TRBV12-3/TRBV12-4; J: TRBJ1-1; CDR3: CASKKQGSEAFF
V: TRBV7-9; J: TRBJ2-7; CDR3: CASSPSATYEQYF
V: TRBV12-3/TRBV12-4; J: TRBJ1-6; CDR3: CASSLGGGSPLHF
V: TRBV20-1; J: TRBJ2-3; CDR3: CSAMGGRVDTQYF
V: TRBV20-1; J: TRBJ2-7; CDR3: CSARKAGLSYEQYF
V: TRBV5-1; J: TRBJ2-7; CDR3: CASSLGLAGTSYEQYF
V: TRBV28; J: TRBJ2-7; CDR3: CASSLSSDRANEQYF
V: TRBV20-1; J: TRBJ2-1; CDR3: CSARRGQGRNEQFF
V: TRBV12-3/TRBV12-4; J: TRBJ1-6; CDR3: CASTLDRGVSPLHF
V: TRBV29-1; J: TRBJ1-2; CDR3: CSVYSSGQGETPYYGYTF
V: TRBV6-1; J: TRBJ1-6; CDR3: CASSPEGANRGLRNSPLHF
V: TRBV3-1; J: TRBJ1-1; CDR3: CASSQGYWVNTEAFF
V: TRBV7-2; J: TRBJ2-7; CDR3: CASSIRQASYEQYF
V: TRBV7-2; J: TRBJ2-3; CDR3: CASSLRTSGGLTDTQYF
V: TRBV6-2/TRBV6-3; J: TRBJ2-7; CDR3: CASTRGRASYEQYF
V: TRBV25-1; J: TRBJ2-7; CDR3: CASGLAGSYEQYF
V: TRBV6-5; J: TRBJ2-7; CDR3: CASGTPRAGAYEQYF
V: TRBV28; J: TRBJ2-5; CDR3: CASSPPGRSETQYF
V: TRBV4-1; J: TRBJ2-7; CDR3: CASSHLGSAYEQYF
V: TRBV4-3; J: TRBJ2-1; CDR3: CASSQELAGGSYNEQFF
V: TRBV21-1; J: TRBJ2-5; CDR3: CASSKALAGGPRETQYF
V: TRBV12-3/TRBV12-4; J: TRBJ2-2; CDR3: CASSLGLAANTGELFF
V: TRBV3-1; J: TRBJ2-5; CDR3: CASGMGETQYF
V: TRBV12-3/TRBV12-4; J: TRBJ1-1; CDR3: CASSLRVGNTEAFF
V: TRBV5-1; J: TRBJ2-2; CDR3: CASSPGQGGVGELFF
V: TRBV29-1; J: TRBJ2-3; CDR3: CSVVGSTDTQYF
V: TRBV6-1; J: TRBJ2-7; CDR3: CASSEAGVTYEQYF
V: TRBV12-3/TRBV12-4; J: TRBJ2-7; CDR3: CASSRAGGPSEQYF
V: TRBV18; J: TRBJ1-1; CDR3: CASSPKEVTTEAFF
V: TRBV12-3/TRBV12-4; J: TRBJ2-7; CDR3: CASSDPREGSYEQYF
V: TRBV28; J: TRBJ2-7; CDR3: CASTTPGRYEQYF
V: TRBV12-3/TRBV12-4; J: TRBJ2-7; CDR3: CASSLWVGEHYEQYF
V: TRBV6-5; J: TRBJ2-5; CDR3: CASSYGVGQETQYF
V: TRBV4-1; J: TRBJ1-1; CDR3: CASSPKFVRVINTEAFF
V: TRBV5-6; J: TRBJ2-4; CDR3: CASSSTGGWDIQYF
V: TRBV5-5; J: TRBJ2-3; CDR3: CAISFDVTQYF
V: TRBV7-2; J: TRBJ2-3; CDR3: CASSLGGGRAEADTQYF
V: TRBV5-6; J: TRBJ1-1; CDR3: CASRYRGLGAPEAFF
V: TRBV4-2; J: TRBJ2-2; CDR3: CASSREGLAGGPNTGELFF
V: TRBV4-1; J: TRBJ2-3; CDR3: CASSQVMITDTQYF
V: TRBV6-5; J: TRBJ1-1; CDR3: CASSYGTGNHNTEAFF
V: TRBV11-2; J: TRBJ2-2; CDR3: CASSVRVPTGELFF
V: TRBV6-5; J: TRBJ2-7; CDR3: CASSYSGAYEQYF
V: TRBV20-1; J: TRBJ2-3; CDR3: CSARLPSKDTQYF